The present entry profiles one TCR beta chain with its context. Its antigen is still unknown. Relative to the germline gene, one junction end is altered; a read error may explain this. The record originates from a study of CD8+CD57+ T cells in acquired aplastic anemia. Genomic DNA acted as the template from which TCR beta VDJ combination and CDR3 sequence profiling were carried out. TCRdb reanalysed the reads using MiXCR and keeps one entry per CDR3 protein. The sample records about 210,000 distinct CDR3 sequences, over 55% being singletons. Overall study findings and caveats: Patients and controls had CD8+ Simpson's diversity values that were not significantly distinct. Patients had approximately 29 CD8+ CDR3 sequences in common with controls (the shared set).

The CDR3 is 15 residues long. Germline V lookup: CDR1 SSHAT, CDR2 FNYEAQ (reference sequence). Sequences were obtained from sorted CD4+, CD8+, or CD8+CD57+ T cells (not recorded which) from PBMCs. The chain couples TRBV7-7 to TRBJ2-7; 9 nucleotides match TRBD2. The receptor's source is a human donor in good health. CDR3 amino acids: CASSLSPGLAGEQYF. As DNA, the CDR3 is TGTGCTAGCAGCTTATCCCCGGGACTAGCCGGCGAGCAGTACTTC. Together with reference TRBV7-7 and TRBJ2-7, the CDR3 gives the full variable domain: GAGVSQSPRYKVTKRGQDVTLRCDPISSHATLYWYQQALGQGPEFLTYFNYEAQPDKSGLPSDRFSAERPEGSISTLTIQRTEQRDSAMYRCASSLSPGLAGEQYFGPGTRLTVT.